A selection of T cell receptor beta chains follows, all from one sample in a study of shared clonotypes between healthy human individuals. Assay used: immunoSEQ multiplex PCR; TCRdb lists only in-frame clones, some missing. The profile covers over 2 million clones, with about 95% appearing a single time and 1.1% taken by the ten largest. Sequencing was performed on naive CD8+ T cells sorted from blood. Every receptor here comes from a man aged 18 to 30 in good health. Both conserved end residues are part of each CDR3. D genes are given only for firm matches. Part of the rows lack a size; the others show once, few, many or a class for expanded clones.

V gene: TRBV6-1; clone size: .; D gene: .; CDR3 length: 14; J gene: TRBJ1-5; CDR3 protein: CASSESGDPQPQHF; CDR3 DNA: TGTGCCAGCAGTGAATCAGGGGACCCTCAGCCCCAGCATTTT
V gene: TRBV19; clone size: .; D gene: .; CDR3 length: 14; J gene: TRBJ1-3; CDR3 protein: CASSIDDEWTDIYF; CDR3 DNA: TGTGCCAGTAGTATCGATGATGAGTGGACGGACATATATTTT
V gene: TRBV5-7; clone size: .; D gene: TRBD1; CDR3 length: 14; J gene: TRBJ1-1; CDR3 protein: CASRATGMNTEAFF; CDR3 DNA: TGTGCCAGCAGGGCGACAGGGATGAACACTGAAGCTTTCTTT
V gene: TRBV10-2; clone size: .; D gene: TRBD1; CDR3 length: 17; J gene: TRBJ2-7; CDR3 protein: CASSASMGQAASYEQYF; CDR3 DNA: TGCGCCAGCAGTGCATCGATGGGACAGGCCGCCTCCTACGAGCAGTACTTC
V gene: TRBV6-5; clone size: .; D gene: .; CDR3 length: 14; J gene: TRBJ2-1; CDR3 protein: CASSYSSSWNEQFF; CDR3 DNA: TGTGCCAGCAGTTACTCGTCTAGTTGGAATGAGCAGTTCTTC
V gene: TRBV7-6; clone size: .; D gene: .; CDR3 length: 16; J gene: TRBJ2-7; CDR3 protein: CASSLGEYPSSYEQYF; CDR3 DNA: TGTGCCAGCAGCTTAGGGGAGTATCCGTCTTCCTACGAGCAGTACTTC
V gene: TRBV28; clone size: .; D gene: .; CDR3 length: 16; J gene: TRBJ1-6; CDR3 protein: CASSLIMVAYNSPLHF; CDR3 DNA: TGTGCCAGCAGTTTAATAATGGTGGCCTATAATTCACCCCTCCACTTT
V gene: TRBV9; clone size: .; D gene: .; CDR3 length: 15; J gene: TRBJ2-5; CDR3 protein: CASSVEGGYEETQYF; CDR3 DNA: TGTGCCAGCAGCGTAGAAGGCGGTTATGAGGAGACCCAGTACTTC
V gene: TRBV27; clone size: .; D gene: TRBD1; CDR3 length: 15; J gene: TRBJ2-7; CDR3 protein: CASSSWDRGRFEQYF; CDR3 DNA: TGTGCCAGCAGTTCGTGGGACAGGGGCCGATTCGAGCAGTACTTC
V gene: TRBV28; clone size: once; D gene: .; CDR3 length: 16; J gene: TRBJ1-5; CDR3 protein: CASSLALGVSNQPQHF; CDR3 DNA: TGTGCCAGCAGTTTAGCCTTGGGAGTTAGCAATCAGCCCCAGCATTTT
V gene: TRBV29-1; clone size: .; D gene: TRBD2; CDR3 length: 13; J gene: TRBJ2-5; CDR3 protein: CSVEGGGQETQYF; CDR3 DNA: TGCAGCGTGGAAGGCGGGGGCCAAGAGACCCAGTACTTC
V gene: TRBV4-1; clone size: .; D gene: TRBD2; CDR3 length: 14; J gene: TRBJ2-7; CDR3 protein: CASSQASGGYEQYF; CDR3 DNA: TGCGCCAGCAGCCAAGCTAGCGGAGGGTACGAGCAGTACTTC
V gene: TRBV28; clone size: .; D gene: TRBD2; CDR3 length: 16; J gene: TRBJ2-2; CDR3 protein: CASSLFLSGVDGELFF; CDR3 DNA: TGTGCCAGCAGTTTATTTCTTAGCGGGGTTGACGGGGAGCTGTTTTTT
V gene: TRBV7-9; clone size: .; D gene: .; CDR3 length: 17; J gene: TRBJ1-2; CDR3 protein: CASSLEEGRDGNYGYTF; CDR3 DNA: TGTGCCAGCAGCTTAGAGGAAGGGAGGGATGGCAACTATGGCTACACCTTC
V gene: TRBV11-2; clone size: once; D gene: TRBD1; CDR3 length: 14; J gene: TRBJ2-7; CDR3 protein: CASSSGQGPYEQYF; CDR3 DNA: TGTGCCAGCAGCTCAGGACAGGGCCCCTACGAGCAGTACTTC
V gene: TRBV27; clone size: .; D gene: .; CDR3 length: 16; J gene: TRBJ2-1; CDR3 protein: CASSFSAGEVIGEQFF; CDR3 DNA: TGTGCCAGCAGTTTTTCTGCAGGGGAGGTTATTGGTGAGCAGTTCTTC
V gene: TRBV6-5; clone size: .; D gene: .; CDR3 length: 14; J gene: TRBJ2-2; CDR3 protein: CASSLGGGTGELFF; CDR3 DNA: TGTGCCAGCTCCCTCGGAGGAGGGACCGGGGAGCTGTTTTTT
V gene: TRBV11-2; clone size: .; D gene: .; CDR3 length: 12; J gene: TRBJ2-2; CDR3 protein: CASSLYVGELFF; CDR3 DNA: TGTGCCAGCAGCCTCTACGTCGGGGAGCTGTTTTTT
V gene: TRBV11-2; clone size: .; D gene: TRBD1; CDR3 length: 15; J gene: TRBJ2-7; CDR3 protein: CASSQTDRELWEQYF; CDR3 DNA: TGTGCCAGCAGCCAAACTGACAGGGAACTTTGGGAGCAGTACTTC
V gene: TRBV9; clone size: .; D gene: .; CDR3 length: 16; J gene: TRBJ2-1; CDR3 protein: CASSVVGAGAYNEQFF; CDR3 DNA: TGTGCCAGCAGCGTAGTAGGAGCGGGCGCCTACAATGAGCAGTTCTTC
V gene: TRBV13; clone size: .; D gene: .; CDR3 length: 15; J gene: TRBJ2-1; CDR3 protein: CASSPAGEGGDEQFF; CDR3 DNA: TGTGCCAGCAGCCCGGCCGGTGAGGGGGGCGATGAGCAGTTCTTC
V gene: TRBV7-9; clone size: .; D gene: .; CDR3 length: 15; J gene: TRBJ2-1; CDR3 protein: CASSFGQGNGNEQFF; CDR3 DNA: TGTGCCAGCAGCTTCGGCCAGGGTAACGGCAATGAGCAGTTCTTC
V gene: TRBV2; clone size: .; D gene: .; CDR3 length: 14; J gene: TRBJ2-7; CDR3 protein: CASSDGGLGYEQYF; CDR3 DNA: TGTGCCAGCAGTGATGGGGGGCTCGGGTACGAGCAGTACTTC
V gene: TRBV10-1; clone size: .; D gene: TRBD2; CDR3 length: 15; J gene: TRBJ2-7; CDR3 protein: CASSWGGDGTYEQYF; CDR3 DNA: TGCGCCAGCAGTTGGGGGGGGGACGGGACCTACGAGCAGTACTTC
V gene: TRBV15; clone size: .; D gene: .; CDR3 length: 15; J gene: TRBJ1-5; CDR3 protein: CATSGNREGNQPQHF; CDR3 DNA: TGTGCCACCAGCGGAAATAGGGAGGGCAATCAGCCCCAGCATTTT
V gene: TRBV7-9; clone size: .; D gene: .; CDR3 length: 15; J gene: TRBJ2-3; CDR3 protein: CASSPAGEGADTQYF; CDR3 DNA: TGTGCCAGCAGCCCCGCGGGGGAGGGGGCAGATACGCAGTATTTT
V gene: TRBV7-9; clone size: .; D gene: TRBD2; CDR3 length: 17; J gene: TRBJ2-2; CDR3 protein: CASSSRGGLANTGELFF; CDR3 DNA: TGTGCCAGCAGCTCACGGGGGGGCCTCGCGAACACCGGGGAGCTGTTTTTT
V gene: TRBV27; clone size: once; D gene: .; CDR3 length: 15; J gene: TRBJ1-1; CDR3 protein: CASSFGRGRAIEAFF; CDR3 DNA: TGTGCCAGCAGTTTCGGGCGCGGCAGGGCTATTGAAGCTTTCTTT
V gene: TRBV5-4; clone size: .; D gene: TRBD2; CDR3 length: 17; J gene: TRBJ2-5; CDR3 protein: CASSDLTSGIWSETQYF; CDR3 DNA: TGTGCCAGCAGCGACCTAACTAGCGGGATTTGGTCAGAGACCCAGTACTTC
V gene: TRBV6-1; clone size: .; D gene: TRBD1; CDR3 length: 15; J gene: TRBJ2-1; CDR3 protein: CASRRFGQVYNEQFF; CDR3 DNA: TGTGCCAGCAGACGATTCGGACAGGTCTACAATGAGCAGTTCTTC
V gene: TRBV5-4; clone size: once; D gene: .; CDR3 length: 14; J gene: TRBJ2-7; CDR3 protein: CASSTVGSSYEQYF; CDR3 DNA: TGTGCCAGCAGCACGGTGGGGAGCTCCTACGAGCAGTACTTC
V gene: TRBV7-9; clone size: .; D gene: .; CDR3 length: 17; J gene: TRBJ1-6; CDR3 protein: CASSSRQENTYNSPLHF; CDR3 DNA: TGTGCCAGCAGCTCCCGACAGGAAAATACCTATAATTCACCCCTCCACTTT
V gene: TRBV11-3; clone size: .; D gene: .; CDR3 length: 14; J gene: TRBJ2-2; CDR3 protein: CASRQTGNTGELFF; CDR3 DNA: TGTGCCAGCAGACAAACAGGGAACACCGGGGAGCTGTTTTTT
V gene: TRBV2; clone size: .; D gene: .; CDR3 length: 14; J gene: TRBJ1-5; CDR3 protein: CASSEGLIDQPQHF; CDR3 DNA: TGTGCCAGCAGTGAAGGTCTGATTGATCAGCCCCAGCATTTT
V gene: TRBV6-1; clone size: once; D gene: .; CDR3 length: 16; J gene: TRBJ2-5; CDR3 protein: CASSEDAVFNGETQYF; CDR3 DNA: TGTGCCAGCAGTGAAGATGCAGTTTTTAACGGAGAGACCCAGTACTTC
V gene: TRBV5-4; clone size: .; D gene: TRBD2; CDR3 length: 16; J gene: TRBJ2-3; CDR3 protein: CASTRTSGETPDTQYF; CDR3 DNA: TGTGCCAGCACCAGGACTAGCGGGGAAACCCCAGATACGCAGTATTTT
V gene: TRBV7-9; clone size: .; D gene: TRBD2; CDR3 length: 15; J gene: TRBJ2-7; CDR3 protein: CASSLFGLADYEQYF; CDR3 DNA: TGTGCCAGCAGCTTATTTGGACTAGCGGACTACGAGCAGTACTTC
V gene: TRBV28; clone size: .; D gene: TRBD2; CDR3 length: 17; J gene: TRBJ2-1; CDR3 protein: CASSSPSSGRAHNEQFF; CDR3 DNA: TGTGCCAGCAGTTCCCCCTCTAGCGGGAGGGCCCACAATGAGCAGTTCTTC
V gene: TRBV19; clone size: .; D gene: .; CDR3 length: 13; J gene: TRBJ1-2; CDR3 protein: CASSILGEDGYTF; CDR3 DNA: TGTGCCAGTAGTATTCTGGGGGAAGATGGCTACACCTTC
V gene: TRBV2; clone size: .; D gene: TRBD2; CDR3 length: 14; J gene: TRBJ2-5; CDR3 protein: CASSRGAGQETQYF; CDR3 DNA: TGTGCCAGCAGCAGAGGAGCGGGGCAAGAGACCCAGTACTTC
V gene: TRBV9; clone size: .; D gene: .; CDR3 length: 16; J gene: TRBJ1-2; CDR3 protein: CASSVREGWGSYGYTF; CDR3 DNA: TGTGCCAGCAGCGTAAGGGAAGGGTGGGGTAGCTATGGCTACACCTTC